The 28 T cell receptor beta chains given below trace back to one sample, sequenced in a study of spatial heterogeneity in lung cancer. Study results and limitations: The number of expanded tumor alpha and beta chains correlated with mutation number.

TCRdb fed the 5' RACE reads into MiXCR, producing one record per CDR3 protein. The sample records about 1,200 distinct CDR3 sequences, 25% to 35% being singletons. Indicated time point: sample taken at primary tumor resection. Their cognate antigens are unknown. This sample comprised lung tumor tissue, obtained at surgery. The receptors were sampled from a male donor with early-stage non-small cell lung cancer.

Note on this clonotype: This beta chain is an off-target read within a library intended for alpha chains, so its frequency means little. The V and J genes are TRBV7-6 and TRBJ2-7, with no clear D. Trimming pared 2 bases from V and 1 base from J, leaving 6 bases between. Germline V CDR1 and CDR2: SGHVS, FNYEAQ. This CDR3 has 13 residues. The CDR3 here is CASSLTASYEQYF. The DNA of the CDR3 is TGTGCCAGCAGCTTAACCGCATCCTACGAGCAGTACTTC.

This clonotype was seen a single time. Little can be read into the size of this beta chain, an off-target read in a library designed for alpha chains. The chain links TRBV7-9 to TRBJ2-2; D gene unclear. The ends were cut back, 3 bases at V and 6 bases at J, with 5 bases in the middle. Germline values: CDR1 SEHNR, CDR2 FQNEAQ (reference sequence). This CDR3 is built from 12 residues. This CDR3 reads CASSFGPGELFF. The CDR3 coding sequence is TGTGCCAGCAGCTTCGGGCCCGGGGAGCTGTTTTTT.

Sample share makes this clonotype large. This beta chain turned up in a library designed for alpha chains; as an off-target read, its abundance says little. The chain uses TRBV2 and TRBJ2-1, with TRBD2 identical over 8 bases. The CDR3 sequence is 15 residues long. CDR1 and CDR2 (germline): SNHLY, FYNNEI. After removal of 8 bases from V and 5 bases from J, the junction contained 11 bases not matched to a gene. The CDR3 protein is CASSRRGRTNNEQFF. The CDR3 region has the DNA TGTGCCAGCTCCCGTCGCGGGAGGACGAACAATGAGCAGTTCTTC.

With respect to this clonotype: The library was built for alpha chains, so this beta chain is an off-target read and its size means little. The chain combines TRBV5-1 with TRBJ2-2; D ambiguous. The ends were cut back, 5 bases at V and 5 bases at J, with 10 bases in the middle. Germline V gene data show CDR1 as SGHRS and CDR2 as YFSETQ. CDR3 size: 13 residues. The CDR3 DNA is TGCGCCAGCAGGGGAACTTGGACCGGGGAGCTGTTTTTT. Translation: CASRGTWTGELFF.

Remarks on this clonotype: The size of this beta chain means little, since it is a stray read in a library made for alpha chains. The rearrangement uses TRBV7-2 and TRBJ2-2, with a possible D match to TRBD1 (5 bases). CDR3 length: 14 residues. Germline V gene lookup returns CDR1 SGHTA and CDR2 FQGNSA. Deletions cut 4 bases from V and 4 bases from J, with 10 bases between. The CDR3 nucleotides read TGTGCCAGCAGCTCACAGGTTCTCACCGGGGAGCTGTTTTTT. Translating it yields CASSSQVLTGELFF.

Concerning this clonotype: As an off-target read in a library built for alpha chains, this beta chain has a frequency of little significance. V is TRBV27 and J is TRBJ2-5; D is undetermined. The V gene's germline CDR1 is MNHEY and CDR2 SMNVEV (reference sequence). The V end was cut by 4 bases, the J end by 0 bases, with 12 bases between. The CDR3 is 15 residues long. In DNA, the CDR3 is TGTGCCAGCAGTTCCGGGCCCGCATACCAAGAGACCCAGTACTTC. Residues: CASSSGPAYQETQYF.

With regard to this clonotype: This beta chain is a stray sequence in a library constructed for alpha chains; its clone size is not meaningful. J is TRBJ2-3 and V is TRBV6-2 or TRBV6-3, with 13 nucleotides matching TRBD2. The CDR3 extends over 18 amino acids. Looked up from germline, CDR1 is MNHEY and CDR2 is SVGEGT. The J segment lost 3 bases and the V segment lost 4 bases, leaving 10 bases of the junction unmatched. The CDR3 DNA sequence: TGTGCCAGCAGTTCTTTACTCGGACTAGCGGGGGATACAGATACGCAGTATTTT. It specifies CASSSLLGLAGDTDTQYF.

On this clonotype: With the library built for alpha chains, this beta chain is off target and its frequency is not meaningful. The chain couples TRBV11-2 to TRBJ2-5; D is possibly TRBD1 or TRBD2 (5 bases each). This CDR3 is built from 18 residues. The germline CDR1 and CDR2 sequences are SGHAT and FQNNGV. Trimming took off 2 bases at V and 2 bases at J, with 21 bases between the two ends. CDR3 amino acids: CASSLLQSRGLGQETQYF. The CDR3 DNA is TGTGCCAGCAGCTTATTGCAGTCGAGGGGCTTGGGGCAAGAGACCCAGTACTTC.

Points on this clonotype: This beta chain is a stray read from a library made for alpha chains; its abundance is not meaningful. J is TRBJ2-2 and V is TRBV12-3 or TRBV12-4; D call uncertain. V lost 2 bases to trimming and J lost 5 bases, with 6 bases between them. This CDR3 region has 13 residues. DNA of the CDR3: TGTGCCAGCAGTTTAAGGCAGACCGGGGAGCTGTTTTTT. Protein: CASSLRQTGELFF.

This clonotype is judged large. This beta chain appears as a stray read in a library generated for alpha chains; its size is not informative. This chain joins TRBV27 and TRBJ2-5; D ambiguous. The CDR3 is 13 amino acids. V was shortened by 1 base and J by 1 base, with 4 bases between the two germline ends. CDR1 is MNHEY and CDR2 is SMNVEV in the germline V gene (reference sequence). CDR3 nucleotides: TGTGCCAGCAGTTTATGGGGCCAAGAGACCCAGTACTTC. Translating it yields CASSLWGQETQYF.

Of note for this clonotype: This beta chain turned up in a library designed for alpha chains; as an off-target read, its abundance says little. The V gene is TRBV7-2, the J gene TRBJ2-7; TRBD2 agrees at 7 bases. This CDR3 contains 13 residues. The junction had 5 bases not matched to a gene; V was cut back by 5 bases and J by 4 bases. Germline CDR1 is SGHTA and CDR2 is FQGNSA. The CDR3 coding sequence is TGTGCCAGCAGCAACCAGCGGGGATACGAGCAGTACTTC. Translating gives CASSNQRGYEQYF.

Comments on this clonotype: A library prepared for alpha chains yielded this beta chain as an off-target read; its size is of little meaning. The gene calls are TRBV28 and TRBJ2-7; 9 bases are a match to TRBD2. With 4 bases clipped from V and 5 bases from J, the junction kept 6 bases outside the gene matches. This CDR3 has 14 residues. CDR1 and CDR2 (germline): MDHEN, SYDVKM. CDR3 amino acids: CASSSIAGANEQYF. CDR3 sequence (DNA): TGTGCCAGCAGTTCAATAGCGGGGGCCAACGAGCAGTACTTC.

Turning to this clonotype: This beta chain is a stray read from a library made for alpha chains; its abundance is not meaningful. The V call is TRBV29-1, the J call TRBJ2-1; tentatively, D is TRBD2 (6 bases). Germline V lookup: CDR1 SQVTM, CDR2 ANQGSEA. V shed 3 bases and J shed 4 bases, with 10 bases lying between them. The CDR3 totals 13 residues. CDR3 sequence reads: CSVDTSRYNEQFF. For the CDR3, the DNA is TGCAGCGTTGATACTAGCCGTTACAATGAGCAGTTCTTC.

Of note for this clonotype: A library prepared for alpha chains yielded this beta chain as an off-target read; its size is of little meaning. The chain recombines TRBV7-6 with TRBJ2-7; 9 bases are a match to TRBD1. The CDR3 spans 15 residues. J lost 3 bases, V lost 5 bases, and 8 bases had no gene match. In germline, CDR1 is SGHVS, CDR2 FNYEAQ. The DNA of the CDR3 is TGTGCCAGCAGCCCCCGACAGGGGGGAAGCTACGAGCAGTACTTC. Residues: CASSPRQGGSYEQYF.

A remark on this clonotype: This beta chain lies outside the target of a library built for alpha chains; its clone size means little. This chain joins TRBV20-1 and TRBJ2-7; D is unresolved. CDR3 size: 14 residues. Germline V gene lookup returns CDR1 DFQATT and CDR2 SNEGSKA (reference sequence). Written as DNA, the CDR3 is TGCAGCCCCCAATTGCGGCTCCCGTCCTACGAGCAGTACTTC. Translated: CSPQLRLPSYEQYF.

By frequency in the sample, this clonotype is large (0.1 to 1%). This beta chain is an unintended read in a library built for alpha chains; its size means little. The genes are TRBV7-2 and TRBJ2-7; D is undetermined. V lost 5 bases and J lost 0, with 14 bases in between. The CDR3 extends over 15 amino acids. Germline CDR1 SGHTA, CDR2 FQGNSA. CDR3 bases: TGTGCCAGCAGCCCCTACATCGCCTCCTCCTACGAGCAGTACTTC. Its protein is CASSPYIASSYEQYF.

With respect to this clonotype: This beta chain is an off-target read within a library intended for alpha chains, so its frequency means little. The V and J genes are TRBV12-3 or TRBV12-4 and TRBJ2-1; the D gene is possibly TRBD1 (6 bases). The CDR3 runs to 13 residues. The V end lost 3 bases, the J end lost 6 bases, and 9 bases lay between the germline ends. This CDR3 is CASSFSRGNEQFF. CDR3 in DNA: TGTGCCAGCAGTTTCTCCAGGGGCAATGAGCAGTTCTTC.

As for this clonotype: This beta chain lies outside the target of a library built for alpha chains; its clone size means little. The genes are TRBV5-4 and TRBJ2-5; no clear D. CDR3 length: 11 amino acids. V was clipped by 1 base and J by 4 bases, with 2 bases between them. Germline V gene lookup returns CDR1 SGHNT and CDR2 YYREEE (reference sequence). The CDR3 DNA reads TGTGCCAGCAGCTTGAGAGAGACCCAGTACTTC. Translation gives CASSLRETQYF.

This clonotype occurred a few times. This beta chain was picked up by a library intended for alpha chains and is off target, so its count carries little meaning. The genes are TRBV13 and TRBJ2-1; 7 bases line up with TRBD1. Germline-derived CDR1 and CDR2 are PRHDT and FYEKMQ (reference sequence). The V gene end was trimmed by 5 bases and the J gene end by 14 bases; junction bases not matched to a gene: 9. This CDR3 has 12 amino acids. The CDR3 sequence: CASSPQGTEKFF. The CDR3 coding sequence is TGTGCCAGCAGCCCCCAAGGGACAGAGAAGTTCTTC.

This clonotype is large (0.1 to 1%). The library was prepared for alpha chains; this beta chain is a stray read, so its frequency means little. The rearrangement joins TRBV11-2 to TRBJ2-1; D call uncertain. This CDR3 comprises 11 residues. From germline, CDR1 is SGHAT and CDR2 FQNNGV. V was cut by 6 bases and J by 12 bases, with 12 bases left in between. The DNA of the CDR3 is TGTGCCAGCAGTCTCCTTTTAGGGCAGTTCTTC. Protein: CASSLLLGQFF. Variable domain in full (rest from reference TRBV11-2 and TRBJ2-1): EAGVAQSPRYKIIEKRQSVAFWCNPISGHATLYWYQQILGQGPKLLIQFQNNGVVDDSQLPKDRFSAERLKGVDSTLKIQPAKLEDSAVYLCASSLLLGQFFGPGTRLTVL.

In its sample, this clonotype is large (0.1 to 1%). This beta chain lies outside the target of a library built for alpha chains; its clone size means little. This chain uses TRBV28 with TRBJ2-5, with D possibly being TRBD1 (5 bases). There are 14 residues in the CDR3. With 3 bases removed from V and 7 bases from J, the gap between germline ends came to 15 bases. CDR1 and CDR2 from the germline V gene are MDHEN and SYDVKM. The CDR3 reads CASSFFDLRGTQYF. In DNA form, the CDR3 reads TGTGCCAGCAGTTTTTTCGACCTAAGGGGGACCCAGTACTTC.

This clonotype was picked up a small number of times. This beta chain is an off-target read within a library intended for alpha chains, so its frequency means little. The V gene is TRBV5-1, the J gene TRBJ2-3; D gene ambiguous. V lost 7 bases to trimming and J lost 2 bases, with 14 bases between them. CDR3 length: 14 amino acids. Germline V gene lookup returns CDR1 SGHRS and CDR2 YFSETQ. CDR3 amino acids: CASAFPGTTDTQYF. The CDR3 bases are TGCGCCAGCGCCTTCCCAGGAACCACAGATACGCAGTATTTT.

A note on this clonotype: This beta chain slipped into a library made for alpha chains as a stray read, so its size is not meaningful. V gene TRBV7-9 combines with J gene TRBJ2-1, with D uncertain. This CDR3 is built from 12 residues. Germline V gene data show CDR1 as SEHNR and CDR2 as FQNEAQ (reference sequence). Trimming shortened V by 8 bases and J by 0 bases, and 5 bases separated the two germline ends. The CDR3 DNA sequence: TGTGCCAGCGTCGACTCCTACAATGAGCAGTTCTTC. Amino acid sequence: CASVDSYNEQFF.

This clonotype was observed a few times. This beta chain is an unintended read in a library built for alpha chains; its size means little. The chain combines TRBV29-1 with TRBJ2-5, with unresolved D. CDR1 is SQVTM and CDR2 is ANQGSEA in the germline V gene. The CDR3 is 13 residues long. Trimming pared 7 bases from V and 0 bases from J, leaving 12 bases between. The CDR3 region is CSALDGYQETQYF. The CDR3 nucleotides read TGCAGCGCCTTAGACGGATACCAAGAGACCCAGTACTTC.

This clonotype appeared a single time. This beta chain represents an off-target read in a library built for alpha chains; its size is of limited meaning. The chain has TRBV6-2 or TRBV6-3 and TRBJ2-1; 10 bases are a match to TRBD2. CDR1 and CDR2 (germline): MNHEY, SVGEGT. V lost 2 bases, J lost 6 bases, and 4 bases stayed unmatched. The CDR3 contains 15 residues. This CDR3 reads CASSYRTSGLNEQFF. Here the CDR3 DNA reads TGTGCCAGCAGTTACAGGACTAGCGGACTCAATGAGCAGTTCTTC.

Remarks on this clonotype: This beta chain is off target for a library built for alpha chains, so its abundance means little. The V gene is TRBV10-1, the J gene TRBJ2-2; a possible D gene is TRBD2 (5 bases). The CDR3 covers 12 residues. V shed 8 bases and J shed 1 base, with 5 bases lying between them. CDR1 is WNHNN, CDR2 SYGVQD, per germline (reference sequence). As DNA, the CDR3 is TGCGCCAGCGGGAGGAACACCGGGGAGCTGTTTTTT. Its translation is CASGRNTGELFF.

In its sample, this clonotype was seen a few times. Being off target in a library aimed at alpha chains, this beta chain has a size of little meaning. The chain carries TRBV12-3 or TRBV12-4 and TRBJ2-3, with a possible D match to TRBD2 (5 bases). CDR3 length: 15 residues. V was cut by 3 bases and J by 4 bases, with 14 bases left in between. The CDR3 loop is CASSLGSGWSDTQYF. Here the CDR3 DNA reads TGTGCCAGCAGTTTGGGATCGGGGTGGTCAGATACGCAGTATTTT.

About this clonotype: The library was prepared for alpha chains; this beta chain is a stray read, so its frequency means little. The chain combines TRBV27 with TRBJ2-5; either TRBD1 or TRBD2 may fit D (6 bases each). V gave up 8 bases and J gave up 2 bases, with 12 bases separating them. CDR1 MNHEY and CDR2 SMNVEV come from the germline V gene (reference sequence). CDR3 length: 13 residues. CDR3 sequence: CASGGRLQETQYF. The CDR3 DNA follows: TGTGCCAGCGGGGGGCGGCTACAAGAGACCCAGTACTTC.